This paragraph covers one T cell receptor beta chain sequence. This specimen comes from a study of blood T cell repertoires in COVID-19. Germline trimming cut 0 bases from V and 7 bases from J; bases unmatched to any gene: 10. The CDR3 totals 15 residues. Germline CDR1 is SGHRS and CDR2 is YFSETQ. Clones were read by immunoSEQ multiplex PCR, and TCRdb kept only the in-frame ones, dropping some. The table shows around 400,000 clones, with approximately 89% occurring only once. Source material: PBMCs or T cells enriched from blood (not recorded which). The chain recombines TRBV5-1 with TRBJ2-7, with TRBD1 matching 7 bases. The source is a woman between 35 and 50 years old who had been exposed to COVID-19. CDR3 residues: CASSLGGTAQREQYF. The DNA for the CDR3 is TGCGCCAGCAGCTTGGGAGGGACAGCGCAGAGGGAGCAGTACTTC.